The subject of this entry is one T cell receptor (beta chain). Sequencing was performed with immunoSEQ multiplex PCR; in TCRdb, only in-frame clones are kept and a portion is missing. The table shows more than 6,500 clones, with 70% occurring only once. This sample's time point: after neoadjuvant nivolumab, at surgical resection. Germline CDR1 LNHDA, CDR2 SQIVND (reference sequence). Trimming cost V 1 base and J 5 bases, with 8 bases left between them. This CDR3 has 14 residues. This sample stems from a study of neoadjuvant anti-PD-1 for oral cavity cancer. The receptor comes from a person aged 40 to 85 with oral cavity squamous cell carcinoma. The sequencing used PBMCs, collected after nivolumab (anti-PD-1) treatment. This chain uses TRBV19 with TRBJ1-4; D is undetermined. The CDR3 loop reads CASSIAGRNEKLFF. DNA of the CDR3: TGTGCCAGTAGTATAGCCGGGAGGAATGAAAAACTGTTTTTT. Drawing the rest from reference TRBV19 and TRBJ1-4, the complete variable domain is DGGITQSPKYLFRKEGQNVTLSCEQNLNHDAMYWYRQDPGQGLRLIYYSQIVNDFQKGDIAEGYSVSREKKESFPLTVTSAQKNPTAFYLCASSIAGRNEKLFFGSGTQLSVL.